A selection of T cell receptor beta chains follows, all from one sample in a study of blood T cell repertoires in COVID-19. TCRdb's copy holds only in-frame clones and misses some; the assay was immunoSEQ multiplex PCR. There are more than 15,000 clones in the sample; 82% occur only once, and under 25% lies in the top ten. Material for sequencing was peripheral blood. Receptors originate from a man at least 80 years old with active COVID-19. CDR3s leave out the opening cysteine and the closing phenylalanine or tryptophan.

TRBV7-2	ASSPRLFSTDTQY
TRBV2	ASRRQGDYQPQH
TRBV6-2/TRBV6-3	ASSQPDAWSFSPLH
TRBV6-5	ASAGAVYEQY
TRBV6-4	ASSRTPQETQY
TRBV11-2	ASSLEAGGAGELF
TRBV7-8	ASSLGREWGSTDTQY
TRBV19	ASKPLGLAGRPGLAKNIQY
TRBV5-1	ASSLGLAGQETQY
TRBV7-9	ASSLGGQGYNEQY
TRBV10-3	AISELRGGTSGKANTGELF
TRBV5-1	ASTVAGGRTDTQY
TRBV19	ASSSPPGTSGTRKNTGELF